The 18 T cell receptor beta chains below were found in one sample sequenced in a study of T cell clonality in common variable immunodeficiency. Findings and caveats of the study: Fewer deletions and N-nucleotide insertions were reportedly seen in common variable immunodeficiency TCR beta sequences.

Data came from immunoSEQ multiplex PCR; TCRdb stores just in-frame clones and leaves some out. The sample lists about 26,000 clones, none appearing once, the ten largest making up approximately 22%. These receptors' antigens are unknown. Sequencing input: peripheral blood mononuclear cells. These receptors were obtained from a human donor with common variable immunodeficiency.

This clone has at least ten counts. The CDR3 bases that were read are TGCAGCGTTGCTGGAGGGGCAGGGAACACCGGGGAG. Translation gives CSVAGGAGNTGE. The complete CDR3 reads CSVAGGAGNTGELFF. This chain joins TRBV29-1 and TRBJ2-2, with D perhaps matching TRBD2 (6 bases). The read is 3 residues too short to cover the CDR3 end, so that end is filled in from the germline J gene. From germline, CDR1 is SQVTM and CDR2 ANQGSEA. The CDR3 is 15 amino acids. V lost 4 bases to trimming and J lost 1 base, with 13 bases between them.

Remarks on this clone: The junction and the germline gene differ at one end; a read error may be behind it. CDR3 loop: CASSLVPSKQPQHF. The part of the CDR3 DNA that was read is TGTGCCAGCAGCTTAGTCCCTAGCAAGCAGCCC. The chain links TRBV7-8 to TRBJ1-5, with D unresolved. The CDR3 end is not reached by the read, which stops 3 residues before it; the germline J gene fills it in. Germline CDR1 is SGHVS and CDR2 is FQNEAQ. The CDR3 covers 14 residues.

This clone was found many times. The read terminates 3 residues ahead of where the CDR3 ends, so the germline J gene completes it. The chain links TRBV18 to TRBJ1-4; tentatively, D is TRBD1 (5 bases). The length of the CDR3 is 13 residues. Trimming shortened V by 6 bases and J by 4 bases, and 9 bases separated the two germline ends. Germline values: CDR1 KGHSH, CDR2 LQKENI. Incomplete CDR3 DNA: TGTGCCAGCTCGGACAAGCTTAATGAAAAA. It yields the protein CASSDKLNEK. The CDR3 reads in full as CASSDKLNEKLFF.

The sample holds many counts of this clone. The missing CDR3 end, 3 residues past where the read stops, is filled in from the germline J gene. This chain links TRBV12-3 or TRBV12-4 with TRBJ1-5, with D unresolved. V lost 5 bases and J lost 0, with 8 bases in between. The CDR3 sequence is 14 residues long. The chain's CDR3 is CASSLQNSNQPQHF. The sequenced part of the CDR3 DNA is TGTGCCAGCAGTCTACAGAATAGCAATCAGCCC.

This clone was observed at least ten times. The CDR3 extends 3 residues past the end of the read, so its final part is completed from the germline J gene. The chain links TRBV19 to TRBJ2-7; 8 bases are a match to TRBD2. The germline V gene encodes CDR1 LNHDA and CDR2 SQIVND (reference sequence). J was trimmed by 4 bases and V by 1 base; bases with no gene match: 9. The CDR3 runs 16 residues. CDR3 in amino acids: CASSIGGSGSPYEQYF. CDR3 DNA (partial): TGTGCCAGTAGTATAGGCGGAAGCGGGAGTCCGTACGAG.

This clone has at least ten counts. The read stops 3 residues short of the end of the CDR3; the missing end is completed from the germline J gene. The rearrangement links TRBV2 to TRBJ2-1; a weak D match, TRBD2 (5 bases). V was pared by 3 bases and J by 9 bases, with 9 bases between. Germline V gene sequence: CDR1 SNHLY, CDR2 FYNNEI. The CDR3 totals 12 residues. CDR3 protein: CASSEAGVEQFF. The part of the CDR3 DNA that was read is TGTGCCAGCAGTGAGGCCGGGGTTGAG.

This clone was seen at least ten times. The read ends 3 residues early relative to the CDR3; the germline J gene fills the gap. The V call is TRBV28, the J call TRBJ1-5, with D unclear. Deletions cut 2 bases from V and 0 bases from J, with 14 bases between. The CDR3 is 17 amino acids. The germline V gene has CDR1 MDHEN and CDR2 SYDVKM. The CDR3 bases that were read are TGTGCCAGCAGTTTAATGGTCTCGGCGGTTAGCAATCAGCCC. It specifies CASSLMVSAVSNQP. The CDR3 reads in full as CASSLMVSAVSNQPQHF.

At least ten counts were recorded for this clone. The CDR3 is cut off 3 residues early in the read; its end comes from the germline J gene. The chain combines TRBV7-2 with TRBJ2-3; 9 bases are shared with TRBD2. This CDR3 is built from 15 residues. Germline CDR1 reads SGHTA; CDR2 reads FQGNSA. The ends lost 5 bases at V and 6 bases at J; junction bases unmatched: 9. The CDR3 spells CASSAGTSSLDTQYF. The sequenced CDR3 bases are TGTGCCAGCAGCGCCGGGACTAGCAGCCTGGATACG.

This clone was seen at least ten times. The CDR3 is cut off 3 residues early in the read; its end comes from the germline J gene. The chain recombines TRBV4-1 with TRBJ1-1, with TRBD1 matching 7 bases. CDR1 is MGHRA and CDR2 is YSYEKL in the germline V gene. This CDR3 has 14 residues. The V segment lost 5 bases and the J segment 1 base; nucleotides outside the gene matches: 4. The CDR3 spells CASSTRGTNTEAFF. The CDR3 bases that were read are TGCGCCAGCAGCACCAGGGGGACGAACACTGAA.

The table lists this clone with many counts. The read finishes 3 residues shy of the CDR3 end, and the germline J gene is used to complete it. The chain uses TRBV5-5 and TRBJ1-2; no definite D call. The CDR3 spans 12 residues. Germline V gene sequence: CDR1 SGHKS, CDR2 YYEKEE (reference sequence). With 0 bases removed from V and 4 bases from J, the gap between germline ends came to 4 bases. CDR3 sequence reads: CASSLGSYGYTF. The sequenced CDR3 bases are TGTGCCAGCAGCTTGGGTAGCTATGGC.

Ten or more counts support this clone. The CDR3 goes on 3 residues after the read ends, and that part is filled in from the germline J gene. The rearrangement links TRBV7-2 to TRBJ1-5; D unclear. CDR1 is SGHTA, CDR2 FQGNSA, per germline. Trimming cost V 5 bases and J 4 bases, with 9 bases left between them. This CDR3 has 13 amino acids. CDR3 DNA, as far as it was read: TGTGCCAGCAGCCGCCAGGAAAATCAGCCC. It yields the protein CASSRQENQP. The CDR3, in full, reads CASSRQENQPQHF.

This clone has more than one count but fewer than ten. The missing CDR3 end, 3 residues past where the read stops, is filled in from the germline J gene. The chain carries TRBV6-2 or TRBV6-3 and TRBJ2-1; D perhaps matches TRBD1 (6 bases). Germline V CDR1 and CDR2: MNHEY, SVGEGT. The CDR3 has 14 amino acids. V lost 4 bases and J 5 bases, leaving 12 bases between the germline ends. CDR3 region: CASSSTDRNNEQFF. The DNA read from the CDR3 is TGTGCCAGCAGTTCCACGGACAGAAACAATGAG.

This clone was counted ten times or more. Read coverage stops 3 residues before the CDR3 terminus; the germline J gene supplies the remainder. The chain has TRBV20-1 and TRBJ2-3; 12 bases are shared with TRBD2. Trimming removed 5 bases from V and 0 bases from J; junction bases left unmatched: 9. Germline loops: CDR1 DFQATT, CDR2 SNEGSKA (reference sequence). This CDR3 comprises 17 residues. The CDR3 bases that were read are TGCAGTGCTCACCTACTAGCGGGAGGTTTTAGCACAGATACG. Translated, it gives CSAHLLAGGFSTDT. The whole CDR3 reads CSAHLLAGGFSTDTQYF.

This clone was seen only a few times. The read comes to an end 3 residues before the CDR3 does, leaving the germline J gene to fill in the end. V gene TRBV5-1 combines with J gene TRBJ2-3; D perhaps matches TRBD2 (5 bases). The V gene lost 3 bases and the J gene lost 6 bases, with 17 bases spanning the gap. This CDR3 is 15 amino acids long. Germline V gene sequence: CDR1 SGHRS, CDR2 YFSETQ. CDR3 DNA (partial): TGCGCCAGCAGCTCAGCGGCTAGACGCTCGGATACG. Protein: CASSSAARRSDT. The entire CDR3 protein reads CASSSAARRSDTQYF.

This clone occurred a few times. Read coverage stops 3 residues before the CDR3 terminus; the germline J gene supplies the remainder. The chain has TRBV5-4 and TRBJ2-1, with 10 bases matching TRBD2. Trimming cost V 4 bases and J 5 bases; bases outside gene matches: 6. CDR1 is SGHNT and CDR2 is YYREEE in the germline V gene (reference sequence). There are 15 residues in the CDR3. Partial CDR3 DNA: TGTGCCAGCAGCCAGACTAGCGGGCAGAACAATGAG. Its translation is CASSQTSGQNNE. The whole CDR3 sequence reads CASSQTSGQNNEQFF.

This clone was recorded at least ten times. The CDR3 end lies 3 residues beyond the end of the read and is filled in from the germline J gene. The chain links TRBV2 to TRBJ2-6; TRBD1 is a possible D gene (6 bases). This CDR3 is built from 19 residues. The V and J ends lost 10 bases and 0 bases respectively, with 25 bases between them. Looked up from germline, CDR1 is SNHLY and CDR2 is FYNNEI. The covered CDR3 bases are TGTGCCACAAAAGATCCGGGACACCTAAGGGTCTCTGGGGCCAACGTC. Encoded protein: CATKDPGHLRVSGANV. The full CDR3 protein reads CATKDPGHLRVSGANVLTF. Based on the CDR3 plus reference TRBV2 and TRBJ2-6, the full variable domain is EPEVTQTPSHQVTQMGQEVILRCVPISNHLYFYWYRQILGQKVEFLVSFYNNEISEKSEIFDDQFSVERPDGSNFTLKIRSTKLEDSAMYFCATKDPGHLRVSGANVLTFGAGSRLTVL.

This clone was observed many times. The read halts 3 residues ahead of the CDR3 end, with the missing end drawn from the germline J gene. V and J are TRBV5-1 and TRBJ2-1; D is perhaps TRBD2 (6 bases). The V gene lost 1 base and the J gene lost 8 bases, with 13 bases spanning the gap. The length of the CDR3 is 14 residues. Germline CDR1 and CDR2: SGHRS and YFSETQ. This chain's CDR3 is CASSLLYGGDEQFF. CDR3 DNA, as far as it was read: TGCGCCAGCAGCTTGCTCTACGGGGGAGATGAG.

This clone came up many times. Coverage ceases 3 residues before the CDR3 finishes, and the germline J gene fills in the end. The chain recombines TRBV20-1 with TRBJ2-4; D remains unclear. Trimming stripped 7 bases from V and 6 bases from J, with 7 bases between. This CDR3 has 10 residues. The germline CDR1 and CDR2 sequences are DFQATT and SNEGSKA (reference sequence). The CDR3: CSGALNIQYF. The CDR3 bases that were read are TGCAGTGGGGCCCTAAACATT.